A selection of T cell receptor beta chains follows, all from one sample in a study of control samples from healthy donors and cancer patients. Repertoires were generated with immunoSEQ multiplex PCR, while TCRdb's copy carries only in-frame clones and drops some. The table includes more than 100,000 clones, roughly 90% detected once. The sample was PBMCs. These receptors all come from a man in his fifties or sixties with lung cancer. The CDR3 runs from the conserved cysteine through the conserved F or W. The order of the fields is V gene, D gene, clone size, J gene, CDR3 protein, CDR3 DNA. A D gene is named only where the DNA matches it firmly. Size values are once, few and many counts, or a class for expanded clones, and some rows have none.

V gene: TRBV7-2
D gene: .
clone size: .
J gene: TRBJ2-5
CDR3 protein: CASSLTPQETQYF
CDR3 DNA: TGTGCCAGCAGCTTGACCCCACAGGAGACCCAGTACTTC

V gene: TRBV7-9
D gene: TRBD1
clone size: once
J gene: TRBJ2-5
CDR3 protein: CASSSKWGQGALETQYF
CDR3 DNA: TGTGCCAGCAGCTCTAAGTGGGGACAGGGGGCTCTTGAGACCCAGTACTTC

V gene: TRBV12-3/TRBV12-4
D gene: .
clone size: .
J gene: TRBJ2-3
CDR3 protein: CASSSREDTQYF
CDR3 DNA: TGTGCCAGCAGTTCTAGAGAGGATACGCAGTATTTT

V gene: TRBV12-5
D gene: .
clone size: many
J gene: TRBJ2-2
CDR3 protein: CASGLIPDGRANTGELFF
CDR3 DNA: TGTGCTAGTGGTTTGATTCCGGACGGTCGAGCGAACACCGGGGAGCTGTTTTTT

V gene: TRBV6-4
D gene: TRBD1
clone size: .
J gene: TRBJ1-1
CDR3 protein: CASSAQGGTEAFF
CDR3 DNA: TGTGCCAGCAGTGCACAGGGGGGGACTGAAGCTTTCTTT

V gene: TRBV12-3/TRBV12-4
D gene: .
clone size: .
J gene: TRBJ2-5
CDR3 protein: CASRRGVAETQYF
CDR3 DNA: TGTGCCAGCAGGCGAGGCGTTGCAGAGACCCAGTACTTC

V gene: TRBV7-2
D gene: .
clone size: .
J gene: TRBJ2-1
CDR3 protein: CASSLRGSSYNEQFF
CDR3 DNA: TGTGCCAGCAGCTTAAGAGGAAGCTCCTACAATGAGCAGTTCTTC

V gene: TRBV14
D gene: .
clone size: .
J gene: TRBJ1-1
CDR3 protein: CASSWVMGTEAFF
CDR3 DNA: TGTGCCAGCTCCTGGGTGATGGGGACTGAAGCTTTCTTT

V gene: TRBV6-1
D gene: TRBD2
clone size: .
J gene: TRBJ2-5
CDR3 protein: CASSEYSTSGGRKTQYF
CDR3 DNA: TGTGCCAGCAGTGAATATTCGACTAGCGGGGGGAGAAAGACCCAGTACTTC

V gene: TRBV6-6
D gene: .
clone size: .
J gene: TRBJ2-2
CDR3 protein: CASSGSRALANTGELFF
CDR3 DNA: TGTGCCAGCAGTGGATCTAGGGCCCTCGCGAACACCGGGGAGCTGTTTTTT

V gene: TRBV7-2
D gene: .
clone size: .
J gene: TRBJ2-2
CDR3 protein: CASSPGFRTGELFF
CDR3 DNA: TGTGCCAGCAGCCCAGGGTTTAGGACCGGGGAGCTGTTTTTT

V gene: TRBV9
D gene: .
clone size: .
J gene: TRBJ1-4
CDR3 protein: CASSVAHGGKLFF
CDR3 DNA: TGTGCCAGCAGCGTAGCACACGGAGGAAAACTGTTTTTT

V gene: TRBV27
D gene: .
clone size: .
J gene: TRBJ1-6
CDR3 protein: CASSLTPSRGNSPLHF
CDR3 DNA: TGTGCCAGCAGTTTAACCCCCTCCCGGGGTAATTCACCCCTCCACTTT

V gene: TRBV2
D gene: .
clone size: .
J gene: TRBJ1-5
CDR3 protein: CASSAWQGNQPQHF
CDR3 DNA: TGTGCCAGCAGTGCATGGCAGGGCAATCAGCCCCAGCATTTT

V gene: TRBV5-1
D gene: TRBD1
clone size: .
J gene: TRBJ1-2
CDR3 protein: CASSLAVTGLDYGYTF
CDR3 DNA: TGCGCCAGCAGCTTGGCGGTGACAGGGCTCGACTATGGCTACACCTTC

V gene: TRBV5-1
D gene: .
clone size: .
J gene: TRBJ2-3
CDR3 protein: CASSLEGTPDTQYF
CDR3 DNA: TGCGCCAGCAGCTTGGAAGGGACCCCAGATACGCAGTATTTT

V gene: TRBV3-1/TRBV3-2
D gene: .
clone size: .
J gene: TRBJ1-2
CDR3 protein: CASSQKLQGVGYTF
CDR3 DNA: TGTGCCAGCAGCCAAAAATTACAAGGGGTCGGCTACACCTTC

V gene: TRBV6-5
D gene: .
clone size: .
J gene: TRBJ1-4
CDR3 protein: CASSYRQREKLFF
CDR3 DNA: TGTGCCAGCAGTTACAGACAGCGTGAAAAACTGTTTTTT

V gene: TRBV11-2
D gene: .
clone size: few
J gene: TRBJ1-1
CDR3 protein: CASSLDRGSEAFF
CDR3 DNA: TGTGCCAGCAGCTTAGATCGGGGATCCGAAGCTTTCTTT

V gene: TRBV7-9
D gene: .
clone size: .
J gene: TRBJ2-5
CDR3 protein: CASSRGETQYF
CDR3 DNA: TGTGCCAGCAGCCGGGGAGAGACCCAGTACTTC

V gene: TRBV6-4
D gene: .
clone size: .
J gene: TRBJ1-2
CDR3 protein: CASKGAGYGYTF
CDR3 DNA: TGTGCCAGCAAAGGGGCAGGCTATGGCTACACCTTC

V gene: TRBV25-1
D gene: TRBD1
clone size: .
J gene: TRBJ1-2
CDR3 protein: CASRAGQGVDGYTF
CDR3 DNA: TGTGCCAGCAGGGCGGGACAGGGTGTGGATGGCTACACCTTC

V gene: TRBV5-1
D gene: .
clone size: once
J gene: TRBJ2-3
CDR3 protein: CASSYQTGPSTDTQYF
CDR3 DNA: TGCGCCAGCAGCTACCAAACAGGGCCTAGCACAGATACGCAGTATTTT

V gene: TRBV30
D gene: .
clone size: once
J gene: TRBJ1-1
CDR3 protein: CAWSYGTGGLAFF
CDR3 DNA: TGTGCCTGGAGCTATGGCACAGGCGGATTAGCTTTCTTT

V gene: TRBV2
D gene: .
clone size: .
J gene: TRBJ1-5
CDR3 protein: CASSEATGSNQPQHF
CDR3 DNA: TGTGCCAGCAGTGAAGCCACCGGCAGCAATCAGCCCCAGCATTTT

V gene: TRBV18
D gene: TRBD2
clone size: .
J gene: TRBJ2-3
CDR3 protein: CASSPPSGGTDTQYF
CDR3 DNA: TGTGCCAGCTCACCCCCTAGCGGGGGCACAGATACGCAGTATTTT

V gene: TRBV6-5
D gene: .
clone size: .
J gene: TRBJ1-1
CDR3 protein: CASTPIGGSYTEAFF
CDR3 DNA: TGTGCCAGCACCCCCATTGGGGGGTCGTACACTGAAGCTTTCTTT

V gene: TRBV11-3
D gene: .
clone size: .
J gene: TRBJ2-4
CDR3 protein: CASSLYGVGIQYF
CDR3 DNA: TGTGCCAGCAGCTTGTACGGGGTCGGCATTCAGTACTTC

V gene: TRBV2
D gene: TRBD1
clone size: once
J gene: TRBJ1-1
CDR3 protein: CASSEIRTGEAFF
CDR3 DNA: TGTGCCAGCAGTGAAATCAGGACAGGTGAAGCTTTCTTT

V gene: TRBV6-5
D gene: TRBD2
clone size: .
J gene: TRBJ2-3
CDR3 protein: CASRTSGERTDTQYF
CDR3 DNA: TGTGCCAGCAGGACTAGCGGGGAACGCACAGATACGCAGTATTTT

V gene: TRBV6-5
D gene: .
clone size: .
J gene: TRBJ1-2
CDR3 protein: CASSYEFSDGYTF
CDR3 DNA: TGTGCCAGCAGTTACGAGTTTTCGGATGGCTACACCTTC

V gene: TRBV6-5
D gene: .
clone size: .
J gene: TRBJ2-7
CDR3 protein: CASSYVGRRSYEQYF
CDR3 DNA: TGTGCCAGCAGTTATGTGGGGCGGCGGTCCTACGAGCAGTACTTC

V gene: TRBV18
D gene: TRBD1
clone size: .
J gene: TRBJ1-2
CDR3 protein: CASSPLRDRGSDYGYTF
CDR3 DNA: TGTGCCAGCTCACCACTCCGGGACAGGGGGTCTGACTATGGCTACACCTTC

V gene: TRBV11-2
D gene: .
clone size: once
J gene: TRBJ2-7
CDR3 protein: CASSLGSPSYEQYF
CDR3 DNA: TGTGCCAGCAGCTTGGGAAGCCCGTCCTACGAGCAGTACTTC

V gene: TRBV6-5
D gene: .
clone size: .
J gene: TRBJ1-5
CDR3 protein: CASLGRSNQPQHF
CDR3 DNA: TGTGCCAGCCTTGGACGTAGCAATCAGCCCCAGCATTTT

V gene: TRBV29-1
D gene: TRBD2
clone size: .
J gene: TRBJ2-1
CDR3 protein: CSVQGLAGRSGNEQFF
CDR3 DNA: TGCAGCGTCCAGGGGCTAGCGGGGAGGTCAGGAAATGAGCAGTTCTTC

V gene: TRBV7-9
D gene: .
clone size: .
J gene: TRBJ2-3
CDR3 protein: CASSLATGPTDTQYF
CDR3 DNA: TGTGCCAGCAGCTTAGCTACAGGGCCCACAGATACGCAGTATTTT

V gene: TRBV7-9
D gene: .
clone size: .
J gene: TRBJ1-1
CDR3 protein: CASSLQPSQEAFF
CDR3 DNA: TGTGCCAGCAGCTTACAACCCTCGCAGGAAGCTTTCTTT

V gene: TRBV5-4
D gene: .
clone size: .
J gene: TRBJ1-2
CDR3 protein: CASAENGGGSGYGYTF
CDR3 DNA: TGTGCCAGCGCCGAGAACGGGGGGGGCTCCGGCTATGGCTACACCTTC